The clone carrying this T cell receptor beta chain was counted at least ten times. Its cognate antigen is unknown. The TCRbeta library incorporated unique molecular identifiers. TCRdb reprocessed the PCR reads via MiXCR and lists one record per CDR3 protein. The data hold over 100,000 distinct CDR3 sequences, with 6% to 9% observed a single time. The sample belongs to a study of T-cell reconstitution after alpha-beta-depleted transplantation in children. Overall study results and limits: One year after transplant, T-cell counts and diversity came mostly from newly produced T cells.

Germline CDR1 is SNHLY and CDR2 is FYNNEI. This CDR3 has 12 residues. V lost 5 bases, J lost 8 bases, and 10 bases lay in between. The sequence was obtained from a boy between 2 and 10 years old with acute lymphoblastic leukemia, due to receive a stem cell transplant. Sample: PBMCs, taken before TCRalphabeta/CD19-depleted stem cell transplant. The chain carries TRBV2 and TRBJ2-1, with D possibly TRBD1 on 5 matching bases. CDR3 sequence: CASSQGSDEQFF. The CDR3 nucleotides read TGTGCCAGCAGTCAGGGAAGCGATGAGCAGTTCTTC.